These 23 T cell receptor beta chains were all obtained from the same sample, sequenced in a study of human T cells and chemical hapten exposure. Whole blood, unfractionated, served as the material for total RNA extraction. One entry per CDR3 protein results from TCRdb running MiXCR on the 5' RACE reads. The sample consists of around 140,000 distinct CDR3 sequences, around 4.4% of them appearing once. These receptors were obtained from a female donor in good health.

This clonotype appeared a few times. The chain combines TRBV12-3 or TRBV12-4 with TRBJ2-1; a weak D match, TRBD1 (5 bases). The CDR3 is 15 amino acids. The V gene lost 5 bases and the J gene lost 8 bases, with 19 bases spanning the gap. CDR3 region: CASSLSGHNQHEQFF. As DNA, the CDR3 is TGTGCCAGCAGTCTCTCTGGACACAATCAACATGAGCAGTTCTTC.

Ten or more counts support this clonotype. The chain's CDR3 is CASSQESGRTNYGYTF. The CDR3 nucleotides read TGTGCCAGCAGCCAAGAGAGCGGGAGAACTAACTATGGCTACACCTTC. The V call is TRBV4-2, the J call TRBJ1-2; no firm D call. The CDR3 runs 16 residues. Germline V gene sequence: CDR1 LGHNA, CDR2 YNFKEQ. V dropped 0 bases and J dropped 0 bases, with 11 bases sitting between them.

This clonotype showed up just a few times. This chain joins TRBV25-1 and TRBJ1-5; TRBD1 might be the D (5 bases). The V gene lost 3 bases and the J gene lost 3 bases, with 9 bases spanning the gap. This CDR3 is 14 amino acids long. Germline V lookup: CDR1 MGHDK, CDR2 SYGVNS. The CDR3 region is CASSDSGNNQPQHF. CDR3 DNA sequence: TGTGCCAGCAGTGACTCAGGGAACAATCAGCCCCAGCATTTT.

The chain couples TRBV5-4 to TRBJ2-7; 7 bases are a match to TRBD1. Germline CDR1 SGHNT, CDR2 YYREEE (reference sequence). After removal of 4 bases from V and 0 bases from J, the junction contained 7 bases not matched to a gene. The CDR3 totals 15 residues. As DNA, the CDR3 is TGTGCCAGCAGCCTTCAGGGGGTTAGCTCCTACGAGCAGTACTTC. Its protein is CASSLQGVSSYEQYF.

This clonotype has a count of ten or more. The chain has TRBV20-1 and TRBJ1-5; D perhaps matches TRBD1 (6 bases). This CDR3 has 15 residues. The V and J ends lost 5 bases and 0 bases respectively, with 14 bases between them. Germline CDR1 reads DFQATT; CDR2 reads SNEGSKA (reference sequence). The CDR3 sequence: CSAGGGGDSNQPQHF. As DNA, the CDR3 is TGCAGTGCTGGGGGGGGGGGCGATAGCAATCAGCCCCAGCATTTT.

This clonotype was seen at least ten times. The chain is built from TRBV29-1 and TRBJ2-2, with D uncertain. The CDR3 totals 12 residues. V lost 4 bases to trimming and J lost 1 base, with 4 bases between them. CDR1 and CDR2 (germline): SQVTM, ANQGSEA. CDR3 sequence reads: CSVAKNTGELFF. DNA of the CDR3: TGCAGCGTTGCTAAGAACACCGGGGAGCTGTTTTTT.

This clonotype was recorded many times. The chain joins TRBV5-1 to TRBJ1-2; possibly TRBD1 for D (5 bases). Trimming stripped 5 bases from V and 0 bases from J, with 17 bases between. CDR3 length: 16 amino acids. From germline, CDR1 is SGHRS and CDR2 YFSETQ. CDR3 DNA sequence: TGCGCCAGCAGTCCCGATTCGACAGCAACTAACTATGGCTACACCTTC. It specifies CASSPDSTATNYGYTF.

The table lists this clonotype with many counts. Here the CDR3 DNA reads TGCAGTGCTAGACCTCTAGGGAACACCGGGGAGCTGTTTTTT. Protein product: CSARPLGNTGELFF. The J gene is TRBJ2-2, the V gene TRBV20-1; D uncertain. Looked up from germline, CDR1 is DFQATT and CDR2 is SNEGSKA (reference sequence). Trimming stripped 2 bases from V and 1 base from J, with 8 bases between. The CDR3 is made up of 14 amino acids.

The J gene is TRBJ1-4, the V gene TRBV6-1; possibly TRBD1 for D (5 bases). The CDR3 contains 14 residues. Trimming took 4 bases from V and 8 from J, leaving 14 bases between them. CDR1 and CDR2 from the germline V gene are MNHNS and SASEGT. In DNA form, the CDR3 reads TGTGCCAGCAGTGTCAGGGAAACTACGGAAAAACTGTTTTTT. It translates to CASSVRETTEKLFF.

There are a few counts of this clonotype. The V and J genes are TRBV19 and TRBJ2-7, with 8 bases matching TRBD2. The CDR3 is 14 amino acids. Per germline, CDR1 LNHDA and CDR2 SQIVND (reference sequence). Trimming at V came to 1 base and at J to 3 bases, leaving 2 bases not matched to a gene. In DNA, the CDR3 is TGTGCCAGTAGTATAGGCGGGGGGTACTACGAGCAGTACTTC. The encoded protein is CASSIGGGYYEQYF.

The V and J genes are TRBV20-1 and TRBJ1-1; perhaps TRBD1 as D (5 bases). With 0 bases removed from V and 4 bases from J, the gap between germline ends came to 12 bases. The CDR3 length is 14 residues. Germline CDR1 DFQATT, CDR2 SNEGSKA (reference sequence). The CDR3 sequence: CSARDRVTGTEAFF. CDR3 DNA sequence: TGCAGTGCTAGAGACAGGGTGACTGGCACTGAAGCTTTCTTT.

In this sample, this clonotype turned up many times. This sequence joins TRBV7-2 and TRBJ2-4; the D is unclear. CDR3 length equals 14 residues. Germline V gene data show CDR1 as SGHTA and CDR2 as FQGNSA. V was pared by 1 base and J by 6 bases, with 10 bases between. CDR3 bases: TGTGCCAGCAGCTTAGGTCGCCTACCAAACATTCAGTACTTC. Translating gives CASSLGRLPNIQYF.

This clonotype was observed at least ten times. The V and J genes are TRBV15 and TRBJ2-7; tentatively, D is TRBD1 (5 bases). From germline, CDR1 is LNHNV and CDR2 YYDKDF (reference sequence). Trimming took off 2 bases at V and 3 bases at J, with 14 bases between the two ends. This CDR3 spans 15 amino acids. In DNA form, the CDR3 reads TGTGCCACCAGCAGAAGGCTCCGCGACAGCTACGAGCAGTACTTC. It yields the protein CATSRRLRDSYEQYF.

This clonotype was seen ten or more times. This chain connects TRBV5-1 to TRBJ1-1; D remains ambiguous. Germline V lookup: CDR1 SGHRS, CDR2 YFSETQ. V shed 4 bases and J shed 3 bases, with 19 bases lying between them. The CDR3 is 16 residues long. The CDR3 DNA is TGCGCCAGCAGCCGCTCTACATTATTCTGGGACACTGAAGCTTTCTTT. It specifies CASSRSTLFWDTEAFF.

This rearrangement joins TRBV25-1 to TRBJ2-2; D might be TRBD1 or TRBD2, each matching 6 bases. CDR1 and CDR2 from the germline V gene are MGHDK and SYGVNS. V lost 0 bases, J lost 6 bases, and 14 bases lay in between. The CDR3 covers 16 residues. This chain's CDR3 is CASSEYLNGGPGELFF. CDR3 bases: TGTGCCAGCAGTGAATACCTGAATGGGGGGCCCGGGGAGCTGTTTTTT.

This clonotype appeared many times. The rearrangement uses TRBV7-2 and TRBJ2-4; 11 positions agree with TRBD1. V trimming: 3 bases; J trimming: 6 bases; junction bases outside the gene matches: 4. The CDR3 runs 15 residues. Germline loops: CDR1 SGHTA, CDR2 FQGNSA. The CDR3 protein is CASSLDRGRRNIQYF. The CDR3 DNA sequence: TGTGCCAGCAGCTTGGACAGGGGGCGAAGAAACATTCAGTACTTC.

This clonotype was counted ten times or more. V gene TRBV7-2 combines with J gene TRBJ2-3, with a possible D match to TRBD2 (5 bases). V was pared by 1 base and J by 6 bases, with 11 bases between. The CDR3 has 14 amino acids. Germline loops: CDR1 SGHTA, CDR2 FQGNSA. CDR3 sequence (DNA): TGTGCCAGCAGCTTAGGGGCTGGAGGCGATACGCAGTATTTT. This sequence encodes CASSLGAGGDTQYF.

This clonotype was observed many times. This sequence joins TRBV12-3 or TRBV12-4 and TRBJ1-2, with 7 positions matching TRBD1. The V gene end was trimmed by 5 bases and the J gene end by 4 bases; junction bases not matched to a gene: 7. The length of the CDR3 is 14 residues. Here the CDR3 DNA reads TGTGCCAGCAGTCCCCCGGGACAGCCCTATGGCTACACCTTC. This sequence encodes CASSPPGQPYGYTF.

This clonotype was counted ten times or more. CDR3 residues: CATSRGRGTDTQYF. CDR3 coding DNA: TGTGCCACCAGCAGAGGACGGGGGACAGATACGCAGTATTTT. J is TRBJ2-3 and V is TRBV15; perhaps TRBD2 as D (6 bases). Germline V gene data show CDR1 as LNHNV and CDR2 as YYDKDF (reference sequence). The CDR3 sequence is 14 residues long. V was trimmed by 1 base and J by 3 bases, leaving 8 bases between them.

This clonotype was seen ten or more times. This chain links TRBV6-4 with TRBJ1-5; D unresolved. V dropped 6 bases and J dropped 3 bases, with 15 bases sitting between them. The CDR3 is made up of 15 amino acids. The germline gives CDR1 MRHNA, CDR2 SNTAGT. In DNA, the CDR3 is TGTGCCAGCAGGGGCCAGGTGTGGATCAATCAGCCCCAGCATTTT. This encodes CASRGQVWINQPQHF.

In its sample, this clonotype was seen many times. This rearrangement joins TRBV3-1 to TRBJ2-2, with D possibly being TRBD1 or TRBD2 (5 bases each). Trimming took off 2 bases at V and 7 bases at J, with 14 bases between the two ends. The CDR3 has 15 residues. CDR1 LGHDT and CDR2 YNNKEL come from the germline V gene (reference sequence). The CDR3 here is CASSQPPGTRGELFF. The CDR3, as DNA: TGTGCCAGCAGCCAACCCCCCGGGACCCGCGGGGAGCTGTTTTTT.

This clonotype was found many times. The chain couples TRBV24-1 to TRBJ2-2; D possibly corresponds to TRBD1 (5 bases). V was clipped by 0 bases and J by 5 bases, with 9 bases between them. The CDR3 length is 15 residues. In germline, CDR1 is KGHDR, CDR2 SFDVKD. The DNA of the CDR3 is TGTGCCACCAGTGATTTGACACAGGAGACCGGGGAGCTGTTTTTT. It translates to CATSDLTQETGELFF.

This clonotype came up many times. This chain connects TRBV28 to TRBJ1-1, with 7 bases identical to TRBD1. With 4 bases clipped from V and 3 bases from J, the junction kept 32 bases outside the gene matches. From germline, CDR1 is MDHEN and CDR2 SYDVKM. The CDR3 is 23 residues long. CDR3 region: CASSYRDSPAGDISVVVDTEAFF. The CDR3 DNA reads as TGTGCCAGCAGTTACCGGGACAGTCCGGCCGGGGATATAAGTGTGGTGGTGGACACTGAAGCTTTCTTT.